This section outlines one T cell receptor beta chain sequence together with its context. Between the trimmed V and J ends, which lost 3 bases and 2 bases, there was a span of 11 bases. Germline lookup yields CDR1 LNHDA and CDR2 SQIVND (reference sequence). The CDR3 sequence is 15 residues long. Primers: 60 Vbeta forward and 13 Jbeta reverse. Clones were read by immunoSEQ multiplex PCR, and TCRdb kept only the in-frame ones, dropping some. Of some 120,000 clones in the sample, roughly four fifths were seen once. This record belongs to a study of cytomegalovirus exposure and HLA in healthy donors. The chain combines TRBV19 with TRBJ1-5, with a weak D call TRBD1 (6 bases). Sequenced input: PBMCs. The clonotype was recovered from a man aged 40-49 years in good health and CMV-seronegative. CDR3 protein: CASSIGGAGNQPQHF. For the CDR3, the DNA is TGTGCCAGTAGTATCGGGGGGGCCGGCAATCAGCCCCAGCATTTT.